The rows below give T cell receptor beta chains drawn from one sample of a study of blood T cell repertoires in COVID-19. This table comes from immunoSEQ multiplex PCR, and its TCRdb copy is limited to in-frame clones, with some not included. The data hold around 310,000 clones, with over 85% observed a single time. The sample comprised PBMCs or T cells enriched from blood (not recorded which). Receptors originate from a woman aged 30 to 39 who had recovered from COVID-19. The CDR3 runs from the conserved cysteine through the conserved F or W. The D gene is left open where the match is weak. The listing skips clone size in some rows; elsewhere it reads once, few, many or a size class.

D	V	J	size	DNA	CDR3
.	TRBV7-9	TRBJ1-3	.	TGTGCCAGCAGCCCCTTTTCGACAGGAAACACCATATATTTT	CASSPFSTGNTIYF
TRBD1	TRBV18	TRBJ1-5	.	TGTGCCAGCTCACTAGAAGAGACAGGGTGGAAACAGCCCCAGCATTTT	CASSLEETGWKQPQHF
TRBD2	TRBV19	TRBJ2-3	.	TGTGCTAGTTCGGGGGGGTGGAGTGGCACAGATACGCAGTATTTT	CASSGGWSGTDTQYF
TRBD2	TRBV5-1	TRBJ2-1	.	TGCGCCAGCAGCTTGGGAGCGGGAAGCTACAATGAGCAGTTCTTC	CASSLGAGSYNEQFF
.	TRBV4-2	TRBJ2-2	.	TGTGCCAGCAGCCAAGAGGGGGGCACCGGGGAGCTGTTTTTT	CASSQEGGTGELFF
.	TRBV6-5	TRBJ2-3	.	TGTGCCAGCAGTTATGGGACAAGATGGGATACGCAGTATTTT	CASSYGTRWDTQYF
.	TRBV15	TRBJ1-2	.	TGTGCCACCAGCAGGGCGGGGGTTAGCTACACCTTC	CATSRAGVSYTF
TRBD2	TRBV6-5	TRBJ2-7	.	TGTGCCAGCAGTTACGGGCAGCCGGGAGGCTCCTACGAGCAGTACTTC	CASSYGQPGGSYEQYF
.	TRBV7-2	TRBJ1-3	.	TGTGCCAGCAGCCCAGAGCCGGGAACCACCATATATTTT	CASSPEPGTTIYF
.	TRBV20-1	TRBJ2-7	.	TGCAGTGCTAGTAACAGGGACGAGCAGTACTTC	CSASNRDEQYF
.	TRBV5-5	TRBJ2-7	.	TGTGCCAGCAGCTTGGTTTTTCGGCGGGATTCCGAGCAGTACTTC	CASSLVFRRDSEQYF
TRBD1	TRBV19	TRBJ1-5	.	TGTGCCAGCGGGACAGGGCTACAGCCCCAGCATTTT	CASGTGLQPQHF
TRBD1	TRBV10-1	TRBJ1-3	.	TGCGCCAGCAGCCAAGCGACAGGGTCCGGGAACACCATATATTTT	CASSQATGSGNTIYF
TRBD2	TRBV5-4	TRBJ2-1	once	TGTGCCAGCAGCTTGCGAGTAGCGGGAGTTGCCCATGAGCAGTTCTTC	CASSLRVAGVAHEQFF
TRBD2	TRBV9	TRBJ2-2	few	TGTGCCAGCAGCGTAACGGCGGGAGGGCCTTTTAGCAACACCGGGGAGCTGTTTTTT	CASSVTAGGPFSNTGELFF
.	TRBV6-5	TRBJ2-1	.	TGTGCCAGCAGTTACTCGACAAGCGGCTACAATGAGCAGTTCTTC	CASSYSTSGYNEQFF
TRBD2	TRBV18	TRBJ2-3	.	TGTGCCAGCTCTGCTGGACTAGCGGGGACAGATACGCAGTATTTT	CASSAGLAGTDTQYF
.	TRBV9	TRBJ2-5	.	TGTGCCAGCAGCGTCCGGGGGTCAGAGACCCAGTACTTC	CASSVRGSETQYF
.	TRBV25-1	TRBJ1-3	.	TGTGCCAGCAGTGAAGATCCGGGGAGCTTGGGGTACACCATATATTTT	CASSEDPGSLGYTIYF
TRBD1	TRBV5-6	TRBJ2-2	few	TGTGCCAGCAGCAAGGGGGCGCGGGTTACCGGGGAGCTGTTTTTT	CASSKGARVTGELFF
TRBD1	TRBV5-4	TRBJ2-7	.	TGTGCCAGCAGCGAGGGACAGGGGACGTTTTACGAGCAGTACTTC	CASSEGQGTFYEQYF
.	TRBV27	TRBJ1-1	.	TGTGCCAGCAGTTACGTAGGGGACACTGAAGCTTTCTTT	CASSYVGDTEAFF
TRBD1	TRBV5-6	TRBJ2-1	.	TGTGCCAGCAGCTCGCTCGGGACAGGGGGCGCATTGCCGTTCTTC	CASSSLGTGGALPFF
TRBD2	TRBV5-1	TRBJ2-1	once	TGCGCCAGCAGCTTAGGGACTAGCGAAGACAATGAGCAGTTCTTC	CASSLGTSEDNEQFF
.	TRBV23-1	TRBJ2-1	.	TGCGCCAGCAGTCAATCAGGTGGGACACATGACAATGAGCAGTTCTTC	CASSQSGGTHDNEQFF
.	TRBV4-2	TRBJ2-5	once	TGTGCCAGCAGCCAGAGCTTGAGACTAAGAAAAGAGACCCAGTACTTC	CASSQSLRLRKETQYF
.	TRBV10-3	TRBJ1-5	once	TGTGCCATCAGTGCCAGTACTCAGGGAGGCCGTCAGCCCCAGCATTTT	CAISASTQGGRQPQHF
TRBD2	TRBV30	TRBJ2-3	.	TGTGCCTGGATACCCGGGCTAGCGGGAGGATCGGATACGCAGTATTTT	CAWIPGLAGGSDTQYF
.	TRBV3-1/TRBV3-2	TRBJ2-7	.	TGTGCCAGCAGCCAACTCTCGGGGGACTACGAGCAGTACTTC	CASSQLSGDYEQYF
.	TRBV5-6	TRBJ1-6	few	TGTGCCAGCAGCTCGGTTTATAATTCACCCCTCCACTTT	CASSSVYNSPLHF
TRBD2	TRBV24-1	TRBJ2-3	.	TGTGCCACCAGTGACCAGACTAGCGGGAAGACAGATACGCAGTATTTT	CATSDQTSGKTDTQYF
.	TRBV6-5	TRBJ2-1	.	TGTGCCAGCAGTTACAGGCAGGCCTCCTACAATGAGCAGTTCTTC	CASSYRQASYNEQFF
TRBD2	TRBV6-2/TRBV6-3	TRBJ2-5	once	TGTGCCAGCAGTGACGGACTAGCGGGTATCCAAGAGACCCAGTACTTC	CASSDGLAGIQETQYF
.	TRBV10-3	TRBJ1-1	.	TGTGCCATCAGTGAGTGGTTTGGGCGGACTAACACTGAAGCTTTCTTT	CAISEWFGRTNTEAFF
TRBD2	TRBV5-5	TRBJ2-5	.	TGTGCCAGCAGCTTAGGGAGCGGGAGGGCCGGGACCCAGTACTTC	CASSLGSGRAGTQYF
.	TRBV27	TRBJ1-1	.	TGTGCCAGCAGTCAGTCACAGGGAGGGCTCGCAACTGAAGCTTTCTTT	CASSQSQGGLATEAFF
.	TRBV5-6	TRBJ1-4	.	TGTGCCAGCAGACGTTGGGGGGGATGGAGACTGTTTTTT	CASRRWGGWRLFF
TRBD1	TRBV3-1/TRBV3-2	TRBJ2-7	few	TGTGCCAGCAGCCAAGAGATGGACAGGGTAAGGTACGAGCAGTACTTC	CASSQEMDRVRYEQYF
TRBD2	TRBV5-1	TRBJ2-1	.	TGCGCCAGCAGCTTGGCCGTGGGACTAGCGGGAGGAAATGAGCAGTTCTTC	CASSLAVGLAGGNEQFF
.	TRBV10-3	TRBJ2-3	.	TGTGCCATCAGTGAGTCAGAGCGCGGCACAGATACGCAGTATTTT	CAISESERGTDTQYF
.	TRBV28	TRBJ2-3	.	TGTGCCAGCAGTTTGACAGGTAGCACAGATACGCAGTATTTT	CASSLTGSTDTQYF
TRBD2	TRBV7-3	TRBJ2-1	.	TGTGCCAGCAGCTTAACGGGTCTAGCGGGAGTGGTGGGTGAGCAGTTCTTC	CASSLTGLAGVVGEQFF
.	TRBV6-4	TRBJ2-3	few	TGTGCCAGCAGCCCGAAACCCCAGGGGACAGATACGCAGTATTTT	CASSPKPQGTDTQYF
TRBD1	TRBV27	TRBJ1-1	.	TGTGCCAGCTCGACAGGGCGGGACACTGAAGCTTTCTTT	CASSTGRDTEAFF
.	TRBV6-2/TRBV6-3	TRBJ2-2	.	TGTGCCAGCAGCCACGAAGCGGCCCCTCGGGGGGAGCTGTTTTTT	CASSHEAAPRGELFF
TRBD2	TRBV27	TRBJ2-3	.	TGTGCCAGCAGTCCCCAGGCGGGAGCGGCAGATACGCAGTATTTT	CASSPQAGAADTQYF
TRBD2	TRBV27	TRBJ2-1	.	TGTGCCAGCAGTTTATTGGCGGGAGGACCGAGCTCCTACAATGAGCAGTTCTTC	CASSLLAGGPSSYNEQFF
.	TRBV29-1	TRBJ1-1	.	TGCAGCGCCAGGGTCGGAAGCACTGAAGCTTTCTTT	CSARVGSTEAFF
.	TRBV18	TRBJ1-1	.	TGTGCCAGCTCCTCACCGAGGCAGGGGAAGGAAGCTTTCTTT	CASSSPRQGKEAFF
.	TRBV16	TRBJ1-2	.	TGTGCCACCGCCGCGACCCCAGGGGTAAACGGCTACACCTTC	CATAATPGVNGYTF
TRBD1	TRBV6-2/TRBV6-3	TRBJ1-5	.	TGTGCCAGCAGTTACATGAGGACAGGGGATAGCAATCAGCCCCAGCATTTT	CASSYMRTGDSNQPQHF
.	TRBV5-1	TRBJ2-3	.	TGCGCCAGCAGCTGGGAGGCAGATACGCAGTATTTT	CASSWEADTQYF
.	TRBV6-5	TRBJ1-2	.	TGTGCCAGCAGTTCCCCCGGGAGACGCAACTCCTATGGCTACACCTTC	CASSSPGRRNSYGYTF
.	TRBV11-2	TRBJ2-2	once	TGTGCCAGCAGCAGAAGTCTCAGGACTCTTAGGAACACCGGGGAGCTGTTTTTT	CASSRSLRTLRNTGELFF
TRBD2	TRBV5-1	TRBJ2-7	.	TGCGCCAGCAGCTTGGGGGACACTAGCGGCCTCTCCTACGAGCAGTACTTC	CASSLGDTSGLSYEQYF
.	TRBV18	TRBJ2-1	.	TGTGCCAGCTCACCAACAGCCTACAATGAGCAGTTCTTC	CASSPTAYNEQFF
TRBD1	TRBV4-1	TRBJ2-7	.	TGCGCCAGCAGCCTTAAGGACAGGGGGCATGCCTACGAGCAGTACTTC	CASSLKDRGHAYEQYF
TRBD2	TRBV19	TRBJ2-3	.	TGTGCCAGTAGTAGCCTAGCGGGAGCCGGAGATACGCAGTATTTT	CASSSLAGAGDTQYF
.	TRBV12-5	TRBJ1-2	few	TGTGCTAGTGGTTACCCCGGGGGGGCGCGAGGCTACACCTTC	CASGYPGGARGYTF